These T cell receptor beta chains were read from a single sample in a study of vaccination effects on CD4 cells after COVID-19. TCRdb's table, derived via immunoSEQ multiplex PCR, lists solely in-frame clones and lacks some. The profile shows roughly 76,000 clones, about 74% of them singletons. Their recognized antigens are unknown. The sequenced sample was CD4+ T cells from PBMCs cultured with HCoV-229E spike peptides, obtained before COVID-19 vaccination. All receptors come from a human donor who received a COVID-19 vaccine. CDR3s include the opening cysteine and the closing phenylalanine or tryptophan. Each record gives: J gene, V gene, CDR3 protein.

j_call: TRBJ2-5
v_call: TRBV3-1/TRBV3-2
cdr3_aa: CASSHVGGETQYF

j_call: TRBJ1-1
v_call: TRBV11-1
cdr3_aa: CASSLFGGDTEAFF

j_call: TRBJ1-2
v_call: TRBV6-5
cdr3_aa: CASSYSGGANYGYTF

j_call: TRBJ2-3
v_call: TRBV7-3
cdr3_aa: CASSPQGPDTQYF

j_call: TRBJ2-5
v_call: TRBV3-1/TRBV3-2
cdr3_aa: CASSRGMVAGGVETQYF

j_call: TRBJ1-6
v_call: TRBV6-5
cdr3_aa: CAAWDRGNSPLHF

j_call: TRBJ2-3
v_call: TRBV29-1
cdr3_aa: CSAPVRGSTDTQYF

j_call: TRBJ1-1
v_call: TRBV5-1
cdr3_aa: CASSLFLENTEAFF

j_call: TRBJ1-4
v_call: TRBV19
cdr3_aa: CASSPGVNEKLFF

j_call: TRBJ1-1
v_call: TRBV6-5
cdr3_aa: CASSSNRRRGTEAFF

j_call: TRBJ1-2
v_call: TRBV19
cdr3_aa: CASSKTGGFYGYTF

j_call: TRBJ1-2
v_call: TRBV2
cdr3_aa: CASSGTGPYGYTF

j_call: TRBJ2-2
v_call: TRBV5-1
cdr3_aa: CASSSVDSTGELFF

j_call: TRBJ2-5
v_call: TRBV14
cdr3_aa: CASSQALGTQETQYF

j_call: TRBJ2-6
v_call: TRBV5-1
cdr3_aa: CASTPVSGSGANVLTF

j_call: TRBJ2-1
v_call: TRBV3-1/TRBV3-2
cdr3_aa: CASGGKGGPNYNEQFF

j_call: TRBJ2-1
v_call: TRBV19
cdr3_aa: CASSSSMVVAGSYNEQFF

j_call: TRBJ1-2
v_call: TRBV5-4
cdr3_aa: CASSGKPLYGYTF

j_call: TRBJ1-5
v_call: TRBV4-1
cdr3_aa: CASSQQIQNQPQHF

j_call: TRBJ2-1
v_call: TRBV15
cdr3_aa: CATGGIKSDEQFF

j_call: TRBJ1-5
v_call: TRBV28
cdr3_aa: CASRGSNQPQHF

j_call: TRBJ2-3
v_call: TRBV18
cdr3_aa: CASSPNTDTQYF

j_call: TRBJ2-3
v_call: TRBV7-2
cdr3_aa: CASSGGGRAYF

j_call: TRBJ2-2
v_call: TRBV28
cdr3_aa: CATLGSGGTGELFF

j_call: TRBJ2-3
v_call: TRBV11-2
cdr3_aa: CASSPGTASTDTQYF

j_call: TRBJ1-5
v_call: TRBV10-2
cdr3_aa: CASSLTGNQPQHF

j_call: TRBJ1-2
v_call: TRBV19
cdr3_aa: CASRTGYDGYTF

j_call: TRBJ2-3
v_call: TRBV6-5
cdr3_aa: CASPTGFGTDTQYF

j_call: TRBJ1-2
v_call: TRBV4-1
cdr3_aa: CASSQVYSLYGYTF

j_call: TRBJ1-5
v_call: TRBV28
cdr3_aa: CASSSGAYSNQPQHF

j_call: TRBJ2-1
v_call: TRBV18
cdr3_aa: CASSPRSSGEQFF

j_call: TRBJ2-3
v_call: TRBV7-3
cdr3_aa: CASSSGLSTDTQYF

j_call: TRBJ1-1
v_call: TRBV30
cdr3_aa: CAWTRGNQAFF

j_call: TRBJ2-3
v_call: TRBV2
cdr3_aa: CASSLSGVKDTQYF

j_call: TRBJ2-1
v_call: TRBV5-1
cdr3_aa: CASSSLAGEGDEQFF